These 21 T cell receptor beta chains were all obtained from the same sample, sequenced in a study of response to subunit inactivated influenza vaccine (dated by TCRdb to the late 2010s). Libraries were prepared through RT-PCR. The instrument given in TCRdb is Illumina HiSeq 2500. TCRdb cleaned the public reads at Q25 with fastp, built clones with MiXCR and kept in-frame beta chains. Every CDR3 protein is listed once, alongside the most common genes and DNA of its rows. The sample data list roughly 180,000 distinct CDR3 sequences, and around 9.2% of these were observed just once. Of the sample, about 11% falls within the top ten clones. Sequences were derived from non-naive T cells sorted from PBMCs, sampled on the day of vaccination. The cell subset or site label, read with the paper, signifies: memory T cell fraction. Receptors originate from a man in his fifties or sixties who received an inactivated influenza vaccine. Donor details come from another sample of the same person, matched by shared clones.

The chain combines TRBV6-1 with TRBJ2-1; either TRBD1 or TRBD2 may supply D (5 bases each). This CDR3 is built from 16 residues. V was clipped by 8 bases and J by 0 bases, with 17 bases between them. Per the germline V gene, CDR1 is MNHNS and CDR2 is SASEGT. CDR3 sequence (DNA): TGTGCCAGCGAAGGGACGGATCCAAGCTCCTACAATGAGCAGTTCTTC. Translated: CASEGTDPSSYNEQFF.

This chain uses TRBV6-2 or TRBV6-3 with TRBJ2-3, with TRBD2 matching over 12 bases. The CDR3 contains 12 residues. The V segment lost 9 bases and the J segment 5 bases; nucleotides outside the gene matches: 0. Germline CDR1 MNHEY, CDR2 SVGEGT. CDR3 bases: TGTGCCAGGACTAGCGGGGGAGATACGCAGTATTTT. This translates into CARTSGGDTQYF.

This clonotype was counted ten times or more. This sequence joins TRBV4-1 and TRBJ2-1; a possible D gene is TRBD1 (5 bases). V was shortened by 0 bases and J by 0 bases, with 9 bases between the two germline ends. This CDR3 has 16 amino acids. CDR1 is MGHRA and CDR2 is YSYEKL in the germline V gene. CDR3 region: CASSQDRVASYNEQFF. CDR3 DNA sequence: TGCGCCAGCAGCCAAGACAGGGTCGCCTCCTACAATGAGCAGTTCTTC.

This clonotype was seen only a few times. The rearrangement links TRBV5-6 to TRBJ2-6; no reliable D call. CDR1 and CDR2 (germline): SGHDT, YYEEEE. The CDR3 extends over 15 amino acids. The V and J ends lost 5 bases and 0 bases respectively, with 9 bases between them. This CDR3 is CASSELYSGANVLTF. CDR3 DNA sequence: TGTGCCAGCAGTGAATTATACTCTGGGGCCAACGTCCTGACTTTC. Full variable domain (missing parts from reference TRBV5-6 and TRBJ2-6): DAGVTQSPTHLIKTRGQQVTLRCSPKSGHDTVSWYQQALGQGPQFIFQYYEEEERQRGNFPDRFSGHQFPNYSSELNVNALLLGDSALYLCASSELYSGANVLTFGAGSRLTVL.

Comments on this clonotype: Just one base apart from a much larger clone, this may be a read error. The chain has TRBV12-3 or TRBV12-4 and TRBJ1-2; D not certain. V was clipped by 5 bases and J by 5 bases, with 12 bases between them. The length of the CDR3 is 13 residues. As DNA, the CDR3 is TGTGCCAGCAGTGCCGGGTCGCGGTATGGCTACACCTTC. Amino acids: CASSAGSRYGYTF.

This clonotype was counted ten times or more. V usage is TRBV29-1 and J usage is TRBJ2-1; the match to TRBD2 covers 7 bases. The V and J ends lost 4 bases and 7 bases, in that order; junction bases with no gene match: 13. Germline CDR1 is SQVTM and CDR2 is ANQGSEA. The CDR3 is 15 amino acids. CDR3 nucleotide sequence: TGCAGCGTTGCGGGTCTGGGAGGGAAAAATAATGAGCAGTTCTTC. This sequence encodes CSVAGLGGKNNEQFF.

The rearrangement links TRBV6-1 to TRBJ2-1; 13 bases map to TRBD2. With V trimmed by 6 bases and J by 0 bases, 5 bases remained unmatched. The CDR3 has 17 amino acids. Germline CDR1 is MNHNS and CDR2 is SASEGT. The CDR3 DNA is TGTGCCAGCAGCCGCACTAGCGGGGGGGCCTCCTACAATGAGCAGTTCTTC. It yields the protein CASSRTSGGASYNEQFF.

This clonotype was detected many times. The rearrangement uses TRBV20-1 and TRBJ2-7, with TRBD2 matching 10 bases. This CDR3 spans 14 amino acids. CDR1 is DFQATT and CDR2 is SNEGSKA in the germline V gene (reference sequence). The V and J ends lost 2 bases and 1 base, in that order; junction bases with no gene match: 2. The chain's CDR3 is CSARRTSGSYEQYF. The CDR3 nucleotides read TGCAGTGCTAGACGGACTAGCGGATCCTACGAGCAGTACTTC.

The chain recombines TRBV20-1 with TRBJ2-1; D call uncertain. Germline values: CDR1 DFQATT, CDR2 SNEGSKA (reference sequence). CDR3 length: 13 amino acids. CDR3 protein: CSPQRSGYNEQFF. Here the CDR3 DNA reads TGCAGCCCACAGCGCTCCGGTTACAATGAGCAGTTCTTC.

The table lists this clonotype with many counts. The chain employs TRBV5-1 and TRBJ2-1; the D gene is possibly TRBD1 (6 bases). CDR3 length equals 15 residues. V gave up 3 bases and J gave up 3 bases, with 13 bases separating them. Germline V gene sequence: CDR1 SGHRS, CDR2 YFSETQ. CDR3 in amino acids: CASSSQGQGYNEQFF. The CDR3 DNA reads TGCGCCAGCAGCTCGCAGGGGCAAGGCTACAATGAGCAGTTCTTC.

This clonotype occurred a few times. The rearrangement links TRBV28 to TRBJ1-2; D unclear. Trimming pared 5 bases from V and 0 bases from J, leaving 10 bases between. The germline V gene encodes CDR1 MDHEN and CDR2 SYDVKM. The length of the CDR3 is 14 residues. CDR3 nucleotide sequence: TGTGCCAGCAGTGCTCAAGCTTCTAACTATGGCTACACCTTC. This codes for CASSAQASNYGYTF.

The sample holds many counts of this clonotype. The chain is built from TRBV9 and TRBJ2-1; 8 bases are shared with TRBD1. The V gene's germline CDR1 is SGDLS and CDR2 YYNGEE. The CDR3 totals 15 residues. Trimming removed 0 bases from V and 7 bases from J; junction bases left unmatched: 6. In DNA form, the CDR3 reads TGTGCCAGCAGCGTAGACGGGACAGGCACTAATGAGCAGTTCTTC. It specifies CASSVDGTGTNEQFF.

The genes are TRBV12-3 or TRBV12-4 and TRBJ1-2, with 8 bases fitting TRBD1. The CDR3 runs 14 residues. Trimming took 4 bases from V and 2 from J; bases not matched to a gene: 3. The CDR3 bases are TGTGCCAGCAGTTCGAGGACAGGGAACTATGGCTACACCTTC. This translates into CASSSRTGNYGYTF.

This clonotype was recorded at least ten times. The CDR3 DNA follows: TGCGCCAGCAGCCAAGGACAGGGAACTAATGAAAAACTGTTTTTT. Translated: CASSQGQGTNEKLFF. This rearrangement joins TRBV4-1 to TRBJ1-4, with 7 bases fitting TRBD1. Trimming removed 1 base from V and 1 base from J; junction bases left unmatched: 0. The germline gives CDR1 MGHRA, CDR2 YSYEKL. The CDR3 runs to 15 residues.

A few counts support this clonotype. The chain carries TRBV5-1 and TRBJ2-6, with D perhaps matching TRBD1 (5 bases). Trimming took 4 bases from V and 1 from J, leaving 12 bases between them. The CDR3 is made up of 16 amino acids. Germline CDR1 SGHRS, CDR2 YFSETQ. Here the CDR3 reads CASSSTAGSGANVLTF. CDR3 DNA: TGCGCCAGCAGCAGTACGGCAGGGTCTGGGGCCAACGTCCTGACTTTC. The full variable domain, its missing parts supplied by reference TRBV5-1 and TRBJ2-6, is KAGVTQTPRYLIKTRGQQVTLSCSPISGHRSVSWYQQTPGQGLQFLFEYFSETQRNKGNFPGRFSGRQFSNSRSEMNVSTLELGDSALYLCASSSTAGSGANVLTFGAGSRLTVL.

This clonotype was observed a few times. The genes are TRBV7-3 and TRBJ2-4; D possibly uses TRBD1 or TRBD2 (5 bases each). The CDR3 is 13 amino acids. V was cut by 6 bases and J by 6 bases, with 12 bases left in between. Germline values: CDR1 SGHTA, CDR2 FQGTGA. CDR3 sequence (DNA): TGTGCCAGCAGTCCGGGACCTTCAAACATTCAGTACTTC. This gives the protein CASSPGPSNIQYF.

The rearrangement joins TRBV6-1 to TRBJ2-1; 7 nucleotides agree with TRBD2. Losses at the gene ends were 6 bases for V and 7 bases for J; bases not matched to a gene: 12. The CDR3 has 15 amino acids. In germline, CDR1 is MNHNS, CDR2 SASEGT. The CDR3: CASSGLGFSPNEQFF. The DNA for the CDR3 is TGTGCCAGCAGCGGACTAGGGTTTTCGCCGAATGAGCAGTTCTTC.

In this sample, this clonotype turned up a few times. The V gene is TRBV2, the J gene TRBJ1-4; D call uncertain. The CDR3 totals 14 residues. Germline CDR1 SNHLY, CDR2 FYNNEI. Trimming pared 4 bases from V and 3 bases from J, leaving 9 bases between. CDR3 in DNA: TGTGCCAGCAGTGTCGGTGTAGCTAATGAAAAACTGTTTTTT. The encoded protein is CASSVGVANEKLFF.

Written as DNA, the CDR3 is TGCAGCACCCGGGACAGCAACACAGATACGCAGTATTTT. This gives the protein CSTRDSNTDTQYF. This chain connects TRBV29-1 to TRBJ2-3; 7 bases match TRBD1. The CDR3 runs to 13 residues. V lost 8 bases to trimming and J lost 2 bases; unmatched junction nucleotides: 7. The germline gives CDR1 SQVTM, CDR2 ANQGSEA.

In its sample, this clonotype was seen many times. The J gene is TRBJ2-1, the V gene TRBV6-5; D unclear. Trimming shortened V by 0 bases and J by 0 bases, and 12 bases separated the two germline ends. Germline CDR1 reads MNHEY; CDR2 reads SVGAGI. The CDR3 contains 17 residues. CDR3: CASSYSFPESSYNEQFF. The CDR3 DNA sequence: TGTGCCAGCAGTTACTCGTTCCCAGAGAGCTCCTACAATGAGCAGTTCTTC.

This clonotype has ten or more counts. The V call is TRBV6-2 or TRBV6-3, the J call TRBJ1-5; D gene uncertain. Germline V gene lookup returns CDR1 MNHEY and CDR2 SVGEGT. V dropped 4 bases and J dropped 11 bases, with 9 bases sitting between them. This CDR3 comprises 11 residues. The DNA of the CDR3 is TGTGCCAGCAGTTGGGGAACGTCCCAGCATTTT. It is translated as CASSWGTSQHF.